This TCR beta chain was recovered during a study of CD8 T cells in Susac syndrome. After extraction with the RNeasy kit, roughly 0.45 to 1 ug of the RNA was reverse transcribed using random hexamers. MiXCR was run by TCRdb on the immunoSEQ multiplex PCR reads, yielding one entry per CDR3 protein. The data show some 260,000 distinct CDR3 sequences, just under 95% seen once. This CDR3 has 15 amino acids. Unmatched junction bases numbered 5, after V lost 3 bases and J lost 7 bases. CDR1 and CDR2 from the germline V gene are SGHRS and YFSETQ. The specimen sequenced was CD4+ T cells from PBMCs. The receptor comes from a human donor with multiple sclerosis. The gene calls are TRBV5-1 and TRBJ1-6; 9 bases map to TRBD1. The CDR3 bases are TGCGCCAGCAGCTCCGGGACAGGGCAAAATTCACCCCTCCACTTT. Translation: CASSSGTGQNSPLHF.